This T cell receptor beta chain was identified in a study of shared clonotypes between healthy human individuals. This clone has at least ten counts. In the same sample, other DNA sequences code for this CDR3. Produced via immunoSEQ multiplex PCR; TCRdb's table is partial and in-frame only. The sample contains about 110,000 clones, under 70% of which appear only once. The junction had 0 bases not matched to a gene; V was cut back by 1 base and J by 0 bases. Germline loops: CDR1 SGHAT, CDR2 FQNNGV. The CDR3 covers 14 residues. The specimen sequenced was memory CD8+ T cells sorted from blood. The subset is: CD45RO+ cells pooled with CCR7-negative TemRA cells. V and J are TRBV11-2 and TRBJ2-7; 7 bases fit TRBD2. The TCR originated in a woman aged 25 to 39 in good health. This CDR3 reads CASSLGLASYEQYF. The DNA of the CDR3 is TGTGCCAGCAGCTTAGGACTAGCCTCCTACGAGCAGTACTTC.